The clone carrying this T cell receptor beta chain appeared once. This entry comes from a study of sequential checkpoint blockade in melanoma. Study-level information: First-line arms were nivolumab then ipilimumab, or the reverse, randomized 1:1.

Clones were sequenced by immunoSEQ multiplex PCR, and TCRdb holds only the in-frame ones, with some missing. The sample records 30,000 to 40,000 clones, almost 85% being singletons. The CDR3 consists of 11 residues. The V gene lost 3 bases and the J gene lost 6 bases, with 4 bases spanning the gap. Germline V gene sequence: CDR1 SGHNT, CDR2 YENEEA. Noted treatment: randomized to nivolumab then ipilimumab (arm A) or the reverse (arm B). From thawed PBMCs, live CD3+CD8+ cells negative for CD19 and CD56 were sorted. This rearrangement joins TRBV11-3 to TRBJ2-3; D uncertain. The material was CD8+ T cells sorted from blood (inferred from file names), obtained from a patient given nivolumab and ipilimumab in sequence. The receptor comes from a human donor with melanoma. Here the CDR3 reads CASSFGDTQYF. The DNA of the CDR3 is TGTGCCAGCAGCTTCGGTGATACGCAGTATTTT.